Listed below are T cell receptor beta chains from one sample, sequenced in a study of blood T cells in healthy people across ages. From the 5' RACE reads, TCRdb called clonotypes with MiXCR, one entry per CDR3 protein. The profile shows more than 750,000 distinct CDR3 sequences, approximately 32% of them singletons. These data were likewise used in another study, on T cells of mothers and their children.

Sequencing was carried out using blood. The receptors derive from a woman between 40 and 55 years old in good health. Each CDR3 is given with its conserved first and last residue. The D gene is left open where the match is weak. Where a row states a size, it is once, few, many or the class of an expanded clone; other rows omit it.

clone size: few; J gene: TRBJ1-5; V gene: TRBV20-1; D gene: .; CDR3 protein: CSARVPGGYSNQPQHF; CDR3 DNA: TGCAGTGCTAGAGTTCCGGGAGGGTATAGCAATCAGCCCCAGCATTTT
clone size: .; J gene: TRBJ2-3; V gene: TRBV15; D gene: TRBD1; CDR3 protein: CATSRPGTGVVNTQYF; CDR3 DNA: TGTGCCACCAGCAGACCCGGGACAGGAGTTGTAAATACGCAGTATTTT
clone size: many; J gene: TRBJ2-7; V gene: TRBV4-3; D gene: .; CDR3 protein: CASSQDPGSSYEQYF; CDR3 DNA: TGCGCCAGCAGCCAAGATCCAGGGTCCTCCTACGAGCAGTACTTC
clone size: few; J gene: TRBJ2-2; V gene: TRBV11-2; D gene: .; CDR3 protein: CASSQRGVVGDTGELFF; CDR3 DNA: TGTGCCAGCAGCCAAAGAGGCGTGGTCGGGGACACCGGGGAGCTGTTTTTT
clone size: .; J gene: TRBJ1-2; V gene: TRBV28; D gene: TRBD1; CDR3 protein: CASSLRDRGRGGYTF; CDR3 DNA: TGTGCCAGCAGCCTCCGAGACAGGGGGCGTGGAGGCTACACCTTC
clone size: .; J gene: TRBJ2-3; V gene: TRBV4-1; D gene: TRBD2; CDR3 protein: CTSSQDSGTSGDPQYF; CDR3 DNA: TGCACCAGCAGCCAAGATTCCGGGACTAGCGGCGACCCGCAGTATTTT
clone size: .; J gene: TRBJ2-3; V gene: TRBV6-1; D gene: TRBD1; CDR3 protein: CASSEDRTGYDTQYF; CDR3 DNA: TGTGCCAGCAGTGAAGATAGGACAGGGTACGATACGCAGTATTTT
clone size: many; J gene: TRBJ1-5; V gene: TRBV24-1; D gene: .; CDR3 protein: CATSEGHSNQPQHF; CDR3 DNA: TGTGCCACCAGTGAAGGACATAGCAATCAGCCCCAGCATTTT
clone size: few; J gene: TRBJ2-1; V gene: TRBV27; D gene: .; CDR3 protein: CASSPQGYGGEQFF; CDR3 DNA: TGTGCCAGCAGTCCACAGGGTTATGGAGGTGAGCAGTTCTTC
clone size: .; J gene: TRBJ1-2; V gene: TRBV6-1; D gene: TRBD1; CDR3 protein: CASTTDRDAYGYTF; CDR3 DNA: TGTGCCAGCACAACGGACAGGGATGCCTATGGCTACACCTTC
clone size: .; J gene: TRBJ2-3; V gene: TRBV4-3; D gene: .; CDR3 protein: CASNQEQYTFGQYF; CDR3 DNA: TGCGCCAGCAACCAAGAACAGTACACCTTTGGGCAGTATTTT
clone size: many; J gene: TRBJ1-2; V gene: TRBV27; D gene: .; CDR3 protein: CASSLGLAYGYTF; CDR3 DNA: TGTGCCAGCAGTTTGGGCTTGGCCTATGGCTACACCTTC
clone size: .; J gene: TRBJ2-3; V gene: TRBV27; D gene: TRBD2; CDR3 protein: CASSYAGLATDTQYF; CDR3 DNA: TGTGCCAGCAGTTATGCCGGACTAGCGACAGATACGCAGTATTTT
clone size: .; J gene: TRBJ1-1; V gene: TRBV28; D gene: .; CDR3 protein: CASRAGARYTEAFF; CDR3 DNA: TGTGCCAGCAGGGCGGGGGCGCGGTACACTGAAGCTTTCTTT
clone size: .; J gene: TRBJ2-4; V gene: TRBV4-3; D gene: .; CDR3 protein: CASSQDRWEDKNIQYF; CDR3 DNA: TGCGCCAGCAGCCAAGATAGGTGGGAGGACAAAAACATTCAGTACTTC
clone size: .; J gene: TRBJ2-3; V gene: TRBV5-1; D gene: TRBD2; CDR3 protein: CASRARAGGADTQYF; CDR3 DNA: TGCGCCAGCAGAGCGAGAGCGGGGGGAGCAGATACGCAGTATTTT
clone size: .; J gene: TRBJ2-1; V gene: TRBV29-1; D gene: TRBD2; CDR3 protein: CSVEGAGVSYNEQFF; CDR3 DNA: TGCAGCGTTGAAGGGGCGGGGGTATCCTACAATGAGCAGTTCTTC
clone size: .; J gene: TRBJ1-1; V gene: TRBV28; D gene: .; CDR3 protein: CASSLSGSVAFF; CDR3 DNA: TGTGCCAGCAGTTTATCAGGGTCTGTAGCTTTCTTT